These 31 T cell receptor beta chains share one sample of origin, sequenced in a study of blood T cell repertoires in COVID-19. Clones were read by immunoSEQ multiplex PCR, and TCRdb kept only the in-frame ones, dropping some. Among more than 30,000 clones listed, 80% were seen once. Sequenced material: peripheral blood. All receptors come from a woman between 65 and 79 years old with acute or convalescent COVID-19.

V usage is TRBV6-5 and J usage is TRBJ2-7; TRBD1 matches 9 bases. Unmatched junction bases numbered 6, after V lost 4 bases and J lost 5 bases. The CDR3 loop spans 14 amino acids. Per germline, CDR1 MNHEY and CDR2 SVGAGI. The CDR3 here is CASSFTGGKDEQYF. In DNA, the CDR3 is TGTGCCAGCAGTTTCACAGGGGGCAAGGACGAGCAGTACTTC.

This clone appeared a single time. This chain joins TRBV5-4 and TRBJ2-3; 7 nucleotides agree with TRBD1. This CDR3 is 13 amino acids long. Germline V gene sequence: CDR1 SGHNT, CDR2 YYREEE (reference sequence). After removal of 4 bases from V and 3 bases from J, the junction contained 2 bases not matched to a gene. CDR3: CASSRGQTDTQYF. DNA for the CDR3: TGTGCCAGCAGCAGGGGGCAAACAGATACGCAGTATTTT. Variable domain in full (rest from reference TRBV5-4 and TRBJ2-3): ETGVTQSPTHLIKTRGQQVTLRCSSQSGHNTVSWYQQALGQGPQFIFQYYREEENGRGNFPPRFSGLQFPNYSSELNVNALELDDSALYLCASSRGQTDTQYFGPGTRLTVL.

V and J are TRBV27 and TRBJ1-1; tentatively, D is TRBD1 (6 bases). In germline, CDR1 is MNHEY, CDR2 SMNVEV (reference sequence). Deletions cut 4 bases from V and 6 bases from J, with 18 bases between. This CDR3 is built from 15 residues. The CDR3: CASSSTGIRRAEAFF. The CDR3 region has the DNA TGTGCCAGCAGTTCCACAGGGATTCGCCGGGCTGAAGCTTTCTTT.

The chain has TRBV5-1 and TRBJ2-1; 11 nucleotides line up with TRBD2. CDR1 and CDR2 from the germline V gene are SGHRS and YFSETQ. V shed 0 bases and J 6 bases; nucleotides not matched to a gene: 2. The CDR3 length is 15 residues. The CDR3 region has the DNA TGCGCCAGCAGCTTGGGACTAGCGGGGCTCAATGAGCAGTTCTTC. It is translated as CASSLGLAGLNEQFF.

This chain joins TRBV5-4 and TRBJ2-1; the match to TRBD1 covers 11 bases. CDR1 is SGHNT, CDR2 YYREEE, per germline (reference sequence). The CDR3 totals 15 residues. With V trimmed by 4 bases and J by 7 bases, 7 bases remained unmatched. DNA of the CDR3: TGTGCCAGCAGCGGCCGGGACAGGGGGTCGAATGAGCAGTTCTTC. Amino acid sequence: CASSGRDRGSNEQFF.

This sequence joins TRBV27 and TRBJ1-1; D call uncertain. V shed 9 bases and J shed 1 base, with 15 bases lying between them. This CDR3 has 14 amino acids. CDR1 and CDR2 (germline): MNHEY, SMNVEV (reference sequence). The CDR3 DNA sequence: TGTGCCAGTTGGACCTACGGGAGGAACACTGAAGCTTTCTTT. Translating gives CASWTYGRNTEAFF.

The chain is built from TRBV7-9 and TRBJ2-7, with 10 positions matching TRBD2. Germline assignment: CDR1 SEHNR and CDR2 FQNEAQ (reference sequence). V lost 4 bases, J lost 6 bases, and 6 bases stayed unmatched. CDR3 length: 14 amino acids. The CDR3 sequence is CASSWSIAGGEQYF. The CDR3 nucleotides read TGTGCCAGCAGCTGGTCCATAGCGGGAGGCGAGCAGTACTTC.

A few counts support this clone. The V gene is TRBV19, the J gene TRBJ2-7; TRBD1 matches at 8 bases. The CDR3 length is 15 residues. CDR1 is LNHDA and CDR2 is SQIVND in the germline V gene (reference sequence). V lost 3 bases, J lost 1 base, and 5 bases stayed unmatched. The CDR3 nucleotides are TGTGCCAGTAGTATGGACAGGGAGGAATCCTACGAGCAGTACTTC. This codes for CASSMDREESYEQYF.

The CDR3 nucleotides read TGTGCCAGCAGAATACAGGGGGCCACTGAAGCTTTCTTT. Translation: CASRIQGATEAFF. The chain combines TRBV7-2 with TRBJ1-1, with 9 bases matching TRBD1. V gave up 6 bases and J gave up 4 bases; unmatched junction bases: 3. The CDR3 covers 13 residues. CDR1 and CDR2 (germline): SGHTA, FQGNSA.

The rearrangement links TRBV5-6 to TRBJ1-3; TRBD1 aligns across 10 bases. In germline, CDR1 is SGHDT, CDR2 YYEEEE. The CDR3 runs 15 residues. J gave up 4 bases and V 4 bases, and 5 bases lay outside the gene matches. For the CDR3, the DNA is TGTGCCAGCAGCCCTGGGACAGGGGTAGGAAACACCATATATTTT. It translates to CASSPGTGVGNTIYF.

The rearrangement uses TRBV7-9 and TRBJ2-3; D uncertain. The V and J ends lost 4 bases and 6 bases respectively, with 14 bases between them. The CDR3 has 14 amino acids. Germline assignment: CDR1 SEHNR and CDR2 FQNEAQ (reference sequence). The CDR3 loop reads CASSSLYSGDTQYF. CDR3 DNA sequence: TGTGCCAGCAGCTCCCTTTACTCCGGGGATACGCAGTATTTT. Combining the CDR3 with reference TRBV7-9 and TRBJ2-3 gives the whole variable domain DTGVSQNPRHKITKRGQNVTFRCDPISEHNRLYWYRQTLGQGPEFLTYFQNEAQLEKSRLLSDRFSAERPKGSFSTLEIQRTEQGDSAMYLCASSSLYSGDTQYFGPGTRLTVL.

The J gene is TRBJ2-3, the V gene TRBV11-2; TRBD1 might be the D (6 bases). Trimming took 2 bases from V and 3 from J, leaving 15 bases between them. The length of the CDR3 is 16 residues. Germline assignment: CDR1 SGHAT and CDR2 FQNNGV. CDR3 sequence reads: CASSLNPGQLTDTQYF. In DNA form, the CDR3 reads TGTGCCAGCAGCTTAAATCCGGGACAATTAACAGATACGCAGTATTTT.

This chain connects TRBV29-1 to TRBJ2-3, with 8 bases fitting TRBD2. Germline lookup yields CDR1 SQVTM and CDR2 ANQGSEA. The CDR3 contains 17 residues. With V trimmed by 6 bases and J by 2 bases, 16 bases remained unmatched. The CDR3 is CSVQTGRASGFTDTQYF. The CDR3 DNA reads TGCAGCGTCCAAACGGGTAGAGCTAGCGGGTTCACAGATACGCAGTATTTT.

This clone was picked up a small number of times. The CDR3 protein is CASSGQGYGYTF. The CDR3 DNA reads as TGTGCCAGCAGCGGACAGGGGTATGGCTACACCTTC. The V call is TRBV13, the J call TRBJ1-2, with 9 bases matching TRBD1. The V and J ends lost 5 bases and 5 bases, in that order; junction bases with no gene match: 0. This CDR3 is built from 12 residues. Germline CDR1 PRHDT, CDR2 FYEKMQ (reference sequence).

This clone was recorded once. J is TRBJ2-5 and V is TRBV6-5; 7 bases match TRBD1. Trimming took 4 bases from V and 5 from J; bases not matched to a gene: 7. This CDR3 contains 14 residues. CDR1 MNHEY and CDR2 SVGAGI come from the germline V gene. CDR3 nucleotide sequence: TGTGCCAGCAGTTTGGGACAGTCGTGGGAGACCCAGTACTTC. As protein: CASSLGQSWETQYF.

The V gene is TRBV7-2, the J gene TRBJ1-5, with 7 nucleotides matching TRBD1. Germline assignment: CDR1 SGHTA and CDR2 FQGNSA. CDR3 length: 16 amino acids. Unmatched junction bases numbered 7, after V lost 5 bases and J lost 0 bases. The CDR3 here is CASSQLGQLSNQPQHF. The CDR3 DNA follows: TGTGCCAGCAGCCAGCTGGGACAGCTTAGCAATCAGCCCCAGCATTTT.

J is TRBJ2-7 and V is TRBV7-9, with 11 positions matching TRBD2. V shed 4 bases, J shed 5 bases, and the junction held 4 bases outside the gene matches. Germline loops: CDR1 SEHNR, CDR2 FQNEAQ (reference sequence). The CDR3 loop spans 14 amino acids. This CDR3 is CASSSSGGRHEQYF. The CDR3 DNA reads TGTGCCAGCAGCTCTAGCGGGGGGCGACACGAGCAGTACTTC.

The chain joins TRBV6-5 to TRBJ1-4, with D possibly being TRBD1 (6 bases). The CDR3 has 15 amino acids. Trimming took off 6 bases at V and 5 bases at J, with 16 bases between the two ends. Germline CDR1 MNHEY, CDR2 SVGAGI. CDR3 protein: CASRGTGTLNEKLFF. The CDR3 DNA sequence: TGTGCCAGCAGAGGAACAGGGACGTTAAATGAAAAACTGTTTTTT.

CDR3 protein: CASSPNRDTNEKLFF. Written as DNA, the CDR3 is TGTGCCAGCAGCCCAAACCGGGACACCAATGAAAAACTGTTTTTT. This chain links TRBV11-2 with TRBJ1-4; D perhaps matches TRBD1 (6 bases). The V gene's germline CDR1 is SGHAT and CDR2 FQNNGV. The CDR3 spans 15 residues. V lost 5 bases and J 5 bases, leaving 15 bases between the germline ends.

This clone was counted once. The V gene is TRBV6-4, the J gene TRBJ2-3; D might be TRBD1 (6 bases). Germline V gene lookup returns CDR1 MRHNA and CDR2 SNTAGT. The CDR3 has 15 amino acids. V dropped 3 bases and J dropped 2 bases, with 12 bases sitting between them. CDR3 protein: CASSEYGQNTDTQYF. The CDR3 nucleotides read TGTGCCAGCAGTGAATACGGACAGAACACAGATACGCAGTATTTT.

This clone came up once. V usage is TRBV2 and J usage is TRBJ2-7; tentatively, D is TRBD2 (6 bases). The germline CDR1 and CDR2 sequences are SNHLY and FYNNEI. V was pared by 1 base and J by 3 bases, with 16 bases between. The CDR3 contains 16 residues. The CDR3 DNA is TGTGCCAGCAGTGAAGTAGGCAGGGTGGGAGGCTACGAGCAGTACTTC. This encodes CASSEVGRVGGYEQYF.

The chain couples TRBV3-1 (or the pseudogene TRBV3-2) to TRBJ2-1; 11 bases map to TRBD2. The CDR3 extends over 15 amino acids. CDR1 is LGHDT and CDR2 is YNNKEL in the germline V gene (reference sequence). V was clipped by 1 base and J by 10 bases; unmatched bases: 6. The CDR3 DNA reads TGTGCCAGCAGCCAAGGTCATAGCGGGAGGGCCGAGCAGTTCTTC. Residues: CASSQGHSGRAEQFF.

This clone was detected a few times. The chain employs TRBV6-2 or TRBV6-3 and TRBJ2-1; TRBD2 matches 7 bases. Germline V lookup: CDR1 MNHEY, CDR2 SVGEGT. CDR3 length: 17 residues. Trimming at V came to 2 bases and at J to 5 bases, leaving 12 bases not matched to a gene. CDR3 amino acids: CASSYGPKRGPHNEQFF. Written as DNA, the CDR3 is TGTGCCAGCAGTTACGGCCCCAAGCGGGGCCCCCACAATGAGCAGTTCTTC.

The V and J genes are TRBV5-1 and TRBJ2-3, with D maybe TRBD1 (5 bases). Trimming took off 5 bases at V and 2 bases at J, with 9 bases between the two ends. Per the germline V gene, CDR1 is SGHRS and CDR2 is YFSETQ. The CDR3 consists of 13 residues. The CDR3, as DNA: TGCGCCAGCAGAGGGGTATCCACAGATACGCAGTATTTT. It specifies CASRGVSTDTQYF.

This chain uses TRBV3-1 (or the pseudogene TRBV3-2) with TRBJ2-5; TRBD2 aligns across 12 bases. V lost 10 bases, J lost 1 base, and 4 bases stayed unmatched. This CDR3 is built from 14 residues. Germline V lookup: CDR1 LGHDT, CDR2 YNNKEL (reference sequence). CDR3 loop: CATATSGSQETQYF. The CDR3, as DNA: TGTGCCACCGCGACTAGCGGGAGCCAAGAGACCCAGTACTTC.

This clone was observed a handful of times. CDR3 nucleotide sequence: TGTGCCAGCAGCTCCCAAACAGGGGGCGCCTCTGGCTACACCTTC. This sequence encodes CASSSQTGGASGYTF. V gene TRBV5-4 combines with J gene TRBJ1-2; 9 nucleotides agree with TRBD1. CDR3 length: 15 amino acids. From germline, CDR1 is SGHNT and CDR2 YYREEE (reference sequence). J was trimmed by 7 bases and V by 3 bases; bases with no gene match: 10.

The rearrangement joins TRBV6-1 to TRBJ1-5; D is unclear. The CDR3 sequence is 14 residues long. Trimming stripped 0 bases from V and 13 bases from J, with 16 bases between. CDR1 MNHNS and CDR2 SASEGT come from the germline V gene. The CDR3 sequence: CASSEALQYPNQHF. For the CDR3, the DNA is TGTGCCAGCAGTGAAGCGCTTCAGTACCCGAATCAGCATTTT.

The chain joins TRBV7-9 to TRBJ1-6, with 8 bases matching TRBD1. CDR3 length: 14 residues. The germline V gene encodes CDR1 SEHNR and CDR2 FQNEAQ (reference sequence). After removal of 3 bases from V and 7 bases from J, the junction contained 2 bases not matched to a gene. CDR3 in amino acids: CASSFGQGNSPLHF. In nucleotides, the CDR3 is TGTGCCAGCAGCTTCGGACAGGGAAATTCACCCCTCCACTTT.

The chain employs TRBV3-1 (or the pseudogene TRBV3-2) and TRBJ2-7, with D tentatively TRBD1 (6 bases). Germline CDR1 reads LGHDT; CDR2 reads YNNKEL (reference sequence). The CDR3 loop spans 13 amino acids. V was shortened by 4 bases and J by 4 bases, with 11 bases between the two germline ends. DNA of the CDR3: TGTGCCAGCAGCCTATGGGACAAGTACGAGCAGTACTTC. Its translation: CASSLWDKYEQYF.

This clone has at least ten counts. This sequence joins TRBV18 and TRBJ2-1, with 9 bases aligning to TRBD2. This CDR3 comprises 16 residues. Germline assignment: CDR1 KGHSH and CDR2 LQKENI. Trimming cost V 0 bases and J 5 bases; bases outside gene matches: 5. The CDR3 sequence: CASSPPLAGPHNEQFF. DNA for the CDR3: TGTGCCAGCTCACCACCTCTAGCGGGGCCCCACAATGAGCAGTTCTTC.

The chain carries TRBV10-3 and TRBJ2-6; maybe TRBD1 (6 bases). The germline gives CDR1 ENHRY, CDR2 SYGVKD. The CDR3 extends over 20 amino acids. V was clipped by 3 bases and J by 2 bases, with 23 bases between them. As DNA, the CDR3 is TGTGCCATCAGTGATTTCTCAGGGGCTCCGTCCCTGGCTGGGGCCAACGTCCTGACTTTC. Protein sequence: CAISDFSGAPSLAGANVLTF.